These 29 T cell receptor beta chains share one sample of origin, sequenced in a study of beta chain features in type 1 diabetes. Expressed TCRB transcripts were sequenced, since all the RNA that had been isolated was reverse transcribed. The data were produced by immunoSEQ multiplex PCR, yet TCRdb's version contains in-frame clones alone and is incomplete. The repertoire consists of approximately 470,000 clones, with around 28% occurring once and the leading ten covering about 0.065%. Sequenced material: naive CD4+ T cells from blood. These receptor sequences come from a man aged 18 to 30 in good health.

This clone was picked up a small number of times. The chain carries TRBV28 and TRBJ2-5; D is unclear. V gave up 7 bases and J gave up 2 bases, with 8 bases separating them. The CDR3 extends over 12 amino acids. Germline V gene lookup returns CDR1 MDHEN and CDR2 SYDVKM. CDR3: CASTNTQETQYF. Here the CDR3 DNA reads TGTGCCAGCACCAATACGCAAGAGACCCAGTACTTC.

The gene calls are TRBV7-2 and TRBJ2-7, with a tentative D call TRBD2 (6 bases). The CDR3 totals 13 residues. Trimming shortened V by 5 bases and J by 2 bases, and 10 bases separated the two germline ends. The germline V gene has CDR1 SGHTA and CDR2 FQGNSA. CDR3 in amino acids: CASSRPGAYEQYF. The DNA of the CDR3 is TGTGCCAGCAGCCGACCGGGAGCCTACGAGCAGTACTTC.

The V and J genes are TRBV7-9 and TRBJ1-3; 9 positions match TRBD1. CDR3 length: 16 amino acids. Trimming at V came to 4 bases and at J to 4 bases, leaving 8 bases not matched to a gene. Per germline, CDR1 SEHNR and CDR2 FQNEAQ (reference sequence). CDR3 DNA: TGTGCCAGCAGCTGGCCGGGACAGGGATACGGAAACACCATATATTTT. Amino acid sequence: CASSWPGQGYGNTIYF.

The chain couples TRBV7-6 to TRBJ2-7; unclear D gene. Per the germline V gene, CDR1 is SGHVS and CDR2 is FNYEAQ. CDR3 length equals 14 residues. The V end was cut by 5 bases, the J end by 0 bases, with 11 bases between. The CDR3 reads CASSALLLSYEQYF. CDR3 sequence (DNA): TGTGCCAGCAGCGCCCTCCTACTCTCCTACGAGCAGTACTTC.

This clone was seen more than once but under ten times. The chain couples TRBV4-2 to TRBJ2-4; TRBD2 is a possible D gene (5 bases). Trimming removed 1 base at V and 7 bases at J, with 14 bases between. The CDR3 contains 15 residues. Germline assignment: CDR1 LGHNA and CDR2 YNFKEQ. As DNA, the CDR3 is TGTGCCAGCAGCCAAGCAGGAACGGGATCGAACATTCAGTACTTC. Translated: CASSQAGTGSNIQYF.

This clone was seen only a few times. For the CDR3, the DNA is TGTGCCAGCAGCTTAGGGGCTAGCGGGAGCTCCTACGAGCAGTACTTC. Its protein is CASSLGASGSSYEQYF. V and J are TRBV7-2 and TRBJ2-7; 10 positions agree with TRBD2. This CDR3 comprises 16 residues. Per germline, CDR1 SGHTA and CDR2 FQGNSA. V gave up 1 base and J gave up 0 bases; unmatched junction bases: 3.

The chain joins TRBV7-2 to TRBJ2-5; 8 bases agree with TRBD1. Germline V gives CDR1 SGHTA, CDR2 FQGNSA. The ends lost 5 bases at V and 4 bases at J; junction bases unmatched: 3. The length of the CDR3 is 13 residues. CDR3 sequence (DNA): TGTGCCAGCAGCCGCGGACAGGGAGAGACCCAGTACTTC. It yields the protein CASSRGQGETQYF.

This clone was seen more than once but under ten times. This chain connects TRBV30 to TRBJ2-1; weak D call: TRBD1 (6 bases). CDR1 GTSNPN and CDR2 SVGIG come from the germline V gene (reference sequence). CDR3 length: 13 amino acids. V lost 7 bases and J lost 4, with 14 bases in between. CDR3 in amino acids: CAFHRELYNEQFF. The CDR3 bases are TGTGCCTTCCACAGGGAGCTATACAATGAGCAGTTCTTC.

This clone was seen more than once but under ten times. The chain employs TRBV7-2 and TRBJ2-1, with unresolved D. V dropped 3 bases and J dropped 1 base, with 10 bases sitting between them. The CDR3 extends over 15 amino acids. CDR1 is SGHTA and CDR2 is FQGNSA in the germline V gene. Written as DNA, the CDR3 is TGTGCCAGCAGCTTTTCATCCCTGTCCTACAATGAGCAGTTCTTC. Translating it yields CASSFSSLSYNEQFF.

The chain has TRBV29-1 and TRBJ1-1; no clear D. CDR3 length: 10 residues. Trimming shortened V by 7 bases and J by 11 bases, and 14 bases separated the two germline ends. Germline lookup yields CDR1 SQVTM and CDR2 ANQGSEA. CDR3 sequence: CSDKTPRAFF. The CDR3, as DNA: TGCAGCGATAAGACCCCGAGGGCTTTCTTT.

The V and J genes are TRBV30 and TRBJ2-1; 9 nucleotides align to TRBD2. CDR3 length equals 14 residues. Germline V CDR1 and CDR2: GTSNPN, SVGIG (reference sequence). V was pared by 1 base and J by 8 bases, with 6 bases of the junction left unmatched. CDR3 sequence reads: CAWSGSGGRDEQFF. CDR3 bases: TGTGCCTGGAGTGGTAGCGGGGGCAGGGATGAGCAGTTCTTC.

This chain links TRBV7-3 with TRBJ2-6, with D tentatively TRBD1 (6 bases). The germline gives CDR1 SGHTA, CDR2 FQGTGA. V was pared by 4 bases and J by 0 bases, with 10 bases between. The CDR3 contains 16 residues. CDR3 sequence: CASSSQGTSGANVLTF. CDR3 bases: TGTGCCAGCAGCTCACAGGGAACCTCTGGGGCCAACGTCCTGACTTTC.

Turning to this clone: Additional DNA sequences in this sample encode the identical CDR3. The gene calls are TRBV30 and TRBJ2-3, with D unresolved. The germline V and J ends were trimmed by 2 bases and 5 bases, with 5 bases remaining between them. CDR1 GTSNPN and CDR2 SVGIG come from the germline V gene (reference sequence). The CDR3 extends over 11 amino acids. DNA for the CDR3: TGTGCCTGGAGTCTGGGAGATACGCAGTATTTT. This translates into CAWSLGDTQYF.

A few counts support this clone. The J gene is TRBJ2-1, the V gene TRBV5-1; weak D call: TRBD1 (6 bases). Germline CDR1 and CDR2: SGHRS and YFSETQ. This CDR3 has 17 amino acids. Trimming shortened V by 1 base and J by 3 bases, and 17 bases separated the two germline ends. The chain's CDR3 is CASSLTPAGTYYNEQFF. CDR3 DNA: TGCGCCAGCAGCTTGACGCCGGCCGGGACATACTACAATGAGCAGTTCTTC.

V usage is TRBV25-1 and J usage is TRBJ1-1, with D perhaps TRBD1 (5 bases). This CDR3 has 15 residues. Trimming removed 3 bases from V and 3 bases from J, with 14 bases in between. The germline V gene has CDR1 MGHDK and CDR2 SYGVNS. CDR3 bases: TGTGCCAGCAGTGATCCCAGGGTCGGAGACACTGAAGCTTTCTTT. Protein product: CASSDPRVGDTEAFF. The variable domain in full, with the rest retrieved from reference TRBV25-1 and TRBJ1-1, is EADIYQTPRYLVIGTGKKITLECSQTMGHDKMYWYQQDPGMELHLIHYSYGVNSTEKGDLSSESTVSRIRTEHFPLTLESARPSHTSQYLCASSDPRVGDTEAFFGQGTRLTVV.

This clone was recorded a few times. V and J are TRBV30 and TRBJ1-4; D not certain. V was clipped by 0 bases and J by 6 bases, with 14 bases between them. This CDR3 spans 15 amino acids. Looked up from germline, CDR1 is GTSNPN and CDR2 is SVGIG (reference sequence). The chain's CDR3 is CAWSVLAGLHEKLFF. CDR3 sequence (DNA): TGTGCCTGGAGTGTATTGGCCGGGCTTCATGAAAAACTGTTTTTT.

This chain joins TRBV29-1 and TRBJ2-1; D is uncertain. Germline V gives CDR1 SQVTM, CDR2 ANQGSEA. Deletions cut 0 bases from V and 4 bases from J, with 7 bases between. This CDR3 comprises 13 residues. This CDR3 reads CSVEDSGYNEQFF. Written as DNA, the CDR3 is TGCAGCGTTGAAGATTCTGGATACAATGAGCAGTTCTTC.

This clone appeared a few times. Other DNA sequences in the sample encode the same CDR3. The rearrangement joins TRBV29-1 to TRBJ2-3; D remains unclear. Trimming shortened V by 3 bases and J by 6 bases, and 1 base separated the two germline ends. Per the germline V gene, CDR1 is SQVTM and CDR2 is ANQGSEA. CDR3 length: 9 amino acids. The CDR3 here is CSVEDTQYF. The DNA for the CDR3 is TGCAGCGTTGAGGATACGCAGTATTTT.

V gene TRBV29-1 combines with J gene TRBJ2-3; TRBD1 matches 7 bases. The CDR3 loop spans 14 amino acids. The trim removed 7 bases at V and 5 bases at J, leaving 12 bases unmatched. CDR1 SQVTM and CDR2 ANQGSEA come from the germline V gene. The CDR3 is CSASLGGGGDTQYF. The CDR3 bases are TGCAGCGCGAGCTTAGGGGGCGGCGGAGATACGCAGTATTTT.

Note on this clone: The same CDR3 can be traced to other DNA sequences in this sample. The J gene is TRBJ2-7, the V gene TRBV6-6; D is undetermined. The CDR3 covers 12 residues. Germline CDR1 reads MNHNY; CDR2 reads SVGAGI (reference sequence). The V and J ends lost 0 bases and 1 base respectively, with 1 base between them. This CDR3 is CASSYSSYEQYF. In DNA, the CDR3 is TGTGCCAGCAGTTACTCGTCCTACGAGCAGTACTTC.

This clone was recorded a few times. The chain couples TRBV28 to TRBJ1-2; D remains ambiguous. Per the germline V gene, CDR1 is MDHEN and CDR2 is SYDVKM. With 6 bases removed from V and 2 bases from J, the gap between germline ends came to 7 bases. CDR3 length equals 12 residues. The CDR3 sequence: CASRMGNYGYTF. In DNA form, the CDR3 reads TGTGCCAGCAGGATGGGAAACTATGGCTACACCTTC.

Only a few counts were recorded for this clone. V and J are TRBV30 and TRBJ2-3, with D maybe TRBD1 (6 bases). Germline CDR1 is GTSNPN and CDR2 is SVGIG (reference sequence). Trimming left V 2 bases short and J 1 base short, with 7 bases between. This CDR3 has 13 amino acids. CDR3 region: CAWSWTGTDTQYF. CDR3 coding DNA: TGTGCCTGGAGTTGGACAGGCACAGATACGCAGTATTTT.

This clone was seen just once. V usage is TRBV7-6 and J usage is TRBJ2-5, with 10 nucleotides matching TRBD2. After removal of 1 base from V and 2 bases from J, the junction contained 4 bases not matched to a gene. The germline V gene encodes CDR1 SGHVS and CDR2 FNYEAQ. There are 16 residues in the CDR3. CDR3 in amino acids: CASSLGGAGGQETQYF. The CDR3 DNA follows: TGTGCCAGCAGCTTAGGGGGAGCGGGAGGGCAAGAGACCCAGTACTTC. Full variable domain (rest looked up from reference TRBV7-6 and TRBJ2-5): GAGVSQSPRYKVTKRGQDVALRCDPISGHVSLYWYRQALGQGPEFLTYFNYEAQQDKSGLPNDRFSAERPEGSISTLTIQRTEQRDSAMYRCASSLGGAGGQETQYFGPGTRLLVL.

The chain carries TRBV28 and TRBJ1-2; 9 nucleotides align to TRBD1. V dropped 5 bases and J dropped 8; count of bases not matched to a gene: 9. Germline lookup yields CDR1 MDHEN and CDR2 SYDVKM. The CDR3 runs to 14 residues. CDR3 region: CASSPWDRAPGYTF. CDR3 DNA: TGTGCCAGCAGTCCGTGGGACAGGGCCCCCGGCTACACCTTC.

The J gene is TRBJ2-1, the V gene TRBV20-1; D remains ambiguous. The germline CDR1 and CDR2 sequences are DFQATT and SNEGSKA (reference sequence). The CDR3 covers 11 residues. V was pared by 6 bases and J by 3 bases, with 6 bases between. CDR3 residues: CSAILYNEQFF. The CDR3 DNA follows: TGCAGTGCAATCCTCTACAATGAGCAGTTCTTC.

This clone appeared a few times. This chain links TRBV5-1 with TRBJ2-1, with 9 bases that match TRBD1. Germline V gene lookup returns CDR1 SGHRS and CDR2 YFSETQ. J lost 7 bases, V lost 2 bases, and 4 bases had no gene match. There are 14 residues in the CDR3. In DNA, the CDR3 is TGCGCCAGCAGCTTAAGGACAGGGGAGAATGAGCAGTTCTTC. This codes for CASSLRTGENEQFF.

The chain couples TRBV29-1 to TRBJ1-1; D is ambiguous. Trimming left V 4 bases short and J 6 bases short, with 15 bases between. Germline CDR1 reads SQVTM; CDR2 reads ANQGSEA. This CDR3 has 13 amino acids. In DNA, the CDR3 is TGCAGCGTTGTTGGGAGTGTTAGGCCTGAAGCTTTCTTT. Translated: CSVVGSVRPEAFF.

This clone was detected only a few times. The chain recombines TRBV7-9 with TRBJ2-1; possibly TRBD2 for D (5 bases). This CDR3 has 12 residues. The germline V gene encodes CDR1 SEHNR and CDR2 FQNEAQ (reference sequence). Trimming left V 1 base short and J 9 bases short, with 7 bases between. This chain's CDR3 is CASSLEGGEQFF. The DNA of the CDR3 is TGTGCCAGCAGCTTAGAAGGAGGTGAGCAGTTCTTC.

This sequence joins TRBV2 and TRBJ1-5; D call uncertain. The V and J ends lost 3 bases and 3 bases respectively, with 9 bases between them. The germline V gene has CDR1 SNHLY and CDR2 FYNNEI. The CDR3 runs to 14 residues. The CDR3 nucleotides read TGTGCCAGCAGTGATTCGGGGTACAATCAGCCCCAGCATTTT. It translates to CASSDSGYNQPQHF. The full variable domain, with the rest looked up from reference TRBV2 and TRBJ1-5, is EPEVTQTPSHQVTQMGQEVILRCVPISNHLYFYWYRQILGQKVEFLVSFYNNEISEKSEIFDDQFSVERPDGSNFTLKIRSTKLEDSAMYFCASSDSGYNQPQHFGDGTRLSIL.